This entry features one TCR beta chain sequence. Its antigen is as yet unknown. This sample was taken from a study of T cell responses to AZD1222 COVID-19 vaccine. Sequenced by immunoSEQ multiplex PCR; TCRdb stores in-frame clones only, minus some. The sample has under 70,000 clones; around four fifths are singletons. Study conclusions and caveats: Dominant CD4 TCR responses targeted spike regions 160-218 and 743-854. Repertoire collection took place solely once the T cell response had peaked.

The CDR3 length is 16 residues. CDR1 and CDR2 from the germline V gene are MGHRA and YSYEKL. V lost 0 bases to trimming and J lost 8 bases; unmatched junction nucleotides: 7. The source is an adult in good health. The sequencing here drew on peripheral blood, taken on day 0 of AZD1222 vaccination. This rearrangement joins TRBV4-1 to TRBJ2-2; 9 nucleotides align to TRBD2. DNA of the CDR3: TGCGCCAGCAGCCAAGAAAAGGTTGCGGGAGGGGGGGAGCTGTTTTTT. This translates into CASSQEKVAGGGELFF.